Listed below are T cell receptor beta chains from one sample, sequenced in a study of OX40 agonist ivuxolimab in advanced cancers. Sequencing used immunoSEQ multiplex PCR; TCRdb keeps in-frame clones, though not all of them. The sample lists over 100,000 clones, about 93% occurring once. Sequenced here: CD4+ or CD8+ T cells sorted from blood, sampled in a trial of the OX40 agonist ivuxolimab. These receptors all stem from an adult with an advanced solid tumor such as melanoma, head and neck, liver or kidney cancer. Both conserved end residues are part of each CDR3. The order of the fields is V gene, J gene, clone size, D gene, CDR3 protein, CDR3 DNA. The D gene is left open where the match is weak. Rows give clone size only sometimes, using once, few, many, or a class for an expanded clone.

TRBV7-6	TRBJ1-1	NA	TRBD1	CASSSSTGGWNTEAFF	TGTGCCAGCAGCTCCTCTACAGGGGGCTGGAACACTGAAGCTTTCTTT
TRBV28	TRBJ2-7	once	NA	CASSRPGTRSYEQYF	TGTGCCAGCAGCCGCCCCGGGACTCGTTCCTACGAGCAGTACTTC
TRBV5-1	TRBJ2-3	NA	NA	CASSFGGTDTQYF	TGCGCCAGCAGCTTCGGCGGCACAGATACGCAGTATTTT
TRBV5-8	TRBJ1-6	NA	NA	CASSSEYSPLHF	TGTGCCAGCAGCTCTGAATATTCACCCCTCCACTTT
TRBV28	TRBJ1-1	NA	TRBD1	CASTQQGAGTEAFF	TGTGCCAGCACCCAACAGGGGGCTGGGACTGAAGCTTTCTTT
TRBV7-2	TRBJ2-5	NA	NA	CASRPRLGREQYF	TGTGCCAGCAGACCCCGGTTGGGGAGAGAGCAGTACTTC
TRBV10-3	TRBJ2-5	NA	NA	CAISVSTGAAKETQYF	TGTGCCATCAGTGTTAGTACCGGGGCGGCTAAAGAGACCCAGTACTTC
TRBV30	TRBJ2-1	once	TRBD2	CAWKGTSGVYEQFF	TGTGCCTGGAAAGGTACTAGCGGGGTCTATGAGCAGTTCTTC
TRBV19	TRBJ2-4	NA	NA	CASSMNNRVAKNIQYF	TGTGCCAGTAGTATGAATAACAGAGTAGCCAAAAACATTCAGTACTTC
TRBV7-2	TRBJ2-5	NA	TRBD2	CASSLAPGGRQETQYF	TGTGCCAGCAGCTTAGCGCCCGGGGGGAGGCAAGAGACCCAGTACTTC
TRBV7-7	TRBJ2-1	once	NA	CASSLDSLNEQFF	TGTGCCAGCAGCTTAGACAGCCTTAATGAGCAGTTCTTC
TRBV28	TRBJ1-5	once	NA	CASSSADNQPQHF	TGTGCCAGCAGTTCTGCTGACAATCAGCCCCAGCATTTT
TRBV20-1	TRBJ1-3	NA	NA	CSASRGNTIYF	TGCAGTGCTAGTCGAGGAAACACCATATATTTT
TRBV4-2	TRBJ1-2	NA	TRBD1	CASSARTGTNYGYTF	TGTGCCAGCAGCGCCAGGACAGGGACCAACTATGGCTACACCTTC
TRBV30	TRBJ1-2	NA	NA	CAWSRQYGYTF	TGTGCCTGGAGTAGACAGTATGGCTACACCTTC
TRBV19	TRBJ2-1	NA	TRBD2	CASSMGLAGYNEQFF	TGTGCCAGTAGTATGGGCCTAGCGGGATACAATGAGCAGTTCTTC
TRBV7-2	TRBJ2-5	NA	TRBD1	CASSPAGTGETQYF	TGTGCCAGCAGCCCTGCCGGGACAGGGGAGACCCAGTACTTC
TRBV9	TRBJ1-2	NA	TRBD1	CASSRDSNYGYTF	TGTGCCAGCAGCCGGGACAGTAACTATGGCTACACCTTC
TRBV5-4	TRBJ1-2	NA	TRBD1	CASSFYRQGQDYGYTF	TGTGCCAGCAGCTTCTACCGACAGGGACAGGACTATGGCTACACCTTC
TRBV4-3	TRBJ1-1	NA	TRBD1	CASSRDEGQGNTEAFF	TGCGCCAGCAGCCGAGACGAGGGACAGGGGAACACTGAAGCTTTCTTT
TRBV6-5	TRBJ2-5	NA	TRBD2	CASSYKRGGGETQYF	TGTGCCAGCAGTTACAAGCGGGGGGGCGGAGAGACCCAGTACTTC
TRBV4-1	TRBJ2-5	once	TRBD1	CASSQGRTGRQETQYF	TGCGCCAGCAGCCAAGGTCGGACAGGGAGGCAAGAGACCCAGTACTTC
TRBV5-1	TRBJ2-2	NA	TRBD2	CASTPGGTSGGELFF	TGCGCCAGCACACCCGGGGGTACTAGCGGCGGGGAGCTGTTTTTT
TRBV6-6	TRBJ1-1	NA	NA	CASSLGGSSTEAFF	TGTGCCAGCAGTTTGGGGGGTTCGAGCACTGAAGCTTTCTTT
TRBV7-2	TRBJ2-3	once	TRBD1	CASSLKHGTGGSTDTQYF	TGTGCCAGCAGCTTGAAGCACGGGACAGGGGGTAGCACAGATACGCAGTATTTT
TRBV6-6	TRBJ1-2	NA	NA	CASSRRVYGYTF	TGTGCCAGCAGTAGACGGGTCTATGGCTACACCTTC
TRBV6-6	TRBJ2-2	NA	NA	CASAYLLASTGELFF	TGTGCCAGCGCCTACCTCCTAGCGAGCACCGGGGAGCTGTTTTTT
TRBV18	TRBJ2-1	NA	NA	CASSPPFSRGPSNEQFF	TGTGCCAGCTCACCGCCGTTTAGCAGGGGCCCTTCAAATGAGCAGTTCTTC
TRBV28	TRBJ2-2	NA	TRBD1	CASSSRGQGKREELFF	TGTGCCAGCAGTTCCAGGGGACAGGGGAAGAGGGAGGAGCTGTTTTTT
TRBV7-2	TRBJ1-5	NA	NA	CASSLVDNDQPQHF	TGTGCCAGCAGCTTAGTCGATAACGATCAGCCCCAGCATTTT
TRBV5-1	TRBJ2-1	NA	TRBD2	CASSSLPSGSSYNEQFF	TGCGCCAGCAGCTCCTTACCTAGCGGGAGCTCCTACAATGAGCAGTTCTTC
TRBV7-2	TRBJ2-3	NA	NA	CASSLKAASTDTQYF	TGTGCCAGCAGCTTAAAGGCGGCTAGCACAGATACGCAGTATTTT
TRBV5-6	TRBJ2-5	NA	TRBD1	CASTGQGAWETQYF	TGTGCCAGCACCGGACAGGGGGCGTGGGAGACCCAGTACTTC
TRBV5-1	TRBJ2-6	NA	NA	CASSLGRSSGANVLTF	TGCGCCAGCTCGTTGGGACGGAGCTCTGGGGCCAACGTCCTGACTTTC
TRBV27	TRBJ2-3	NA	TRBD2	CASSWFGEREAGTDTQYF	TGTGCCAGCAGTTGGTTCGGCGAGCGGGAGGCGGGCACAGATACGCAGTATTTT
TRBV11-2	TRBJ2-1	NA	TRBD2	CASSSLAGRDNEQFF	TGTGCCAGCAGCTCCTTAGCGGGTCGGGACAATGAGCAGTTCTTC
TRBV5-1	TRBJ1-2	NA	NA	CASSLSGNYGYTF	TGCGCCAGCAGCTTGAGCGGAAACTATGGCTACACCTTC
TRBV2	TRBJ2-2	NA	NA	CTIRGGLGVTGELFF	TGCACCATCCGAGGGGGTCTAGGCGTCACCGGGGAGCTGTTTTTT
TRBV5-5	TRBJ1-2	NA	TRBD1	CASSLGQEPNYGYTF	TGTGCCAGCAGCTTAGGACAGGAGCCTAACTATGGCTACACCTTC
TRBV15	TRBJ2-7	NA	TRBD1	CATSFSGGYEQYF	TGTGCCACCAGCTTTTCAGGGGGCTACGAGCAGTACTTC
TRBV18	TRBJ1-1	NA	NA	CASSLSGGMNTEAFF	TGTGCCAGCTCACTTAGTGGAGGTATGAACACTGAAGCTTTCTTT
TRBV5-1	TRBJ2-2	NA	NA	CASSLEVAGELFF	TGCGCCAGCAGCTTGGAAGTAGCCGGGGAGCTGTTTTTT